Following are 15 T cell receptor beta chains from one sample sequenced in a study of technical replicates of blood from a few donors. Repertoires were generated with immunoSEQ multiplex PCR, while TCRdb's copy carries only in-frame clones and drops some. The sample includes under 15,000 clones, approximately 94% of them seen just once. Sequencing input: PBMCs. The receptors stem from a human donor in good health.

This chain connects TRBV11-2 to TRBJ2-2, with D possibly TRBD2 on 6 matching bases. This CDR3 is 15 amino acids long. V lost 2 bases, J lost 2 bases, and 9 bases lay in between. Germline values: CDR1 SGHAT, CDR2 FQNNGV. The chain's CDR3 is CASSLRGSNTGELFF. The CDR3, as DNA: TGTGCCAGCAGCTTACGGGGGAGTAACACCGGGGAGCTGTTTTTT.

J is TRBJ2-7 and V is TRBV27, with 15 bases aligning to TRBD2. V was pared by 4 bases and J by 6 bases, with 1 base of the junction left unmatched. The germline V gene encodes CDR1 MNHEY and CDR2 SMNVEV (reference sequence). CDR3 length: 14 residues. The CDR3 is CASSSGLAGGEQYF. The CDR3 nucleotides are TGTGCCAGCAGTTCGGGACTAGCGGGAGGCGAGCAGTACTTC.

The CDR3 nucleotides read TGTGCCAGCAGTTACTCGGGGCCGATTTACAATGAGCAGTTCTTC. It yields the protein CASSYSGPIYNEQFF. This chain connects TRBV6-6 to TRBJ2-1; D may be TRBD1 (5 bases). V was shortened by 0 bases and J by 4 bases, with 10 bases between the two germline ends. The CDR3 is 15 residues long. Germline CDR1 MNHNY, CDR2 SVGAGI (reference sequence).

This sequence joins TRBV2 and TRBJ2-7; 9 nucleotides agree with TRBD1. The junction had 4 bases not matched to a gene; V was cut back by 4 bases and J by 0 bases. The germline V gene has CDR1 SNHLY and CDR2 FYNNEI. CDR3 size: 15 residues. This CDR3 is CASSVGTGSSYEQYF. CDR3 bases: TGTGCCAGCAGTGTCGGGACAGGGAGCTCCTACGAGCAGTACTTC.

This sequence joins TRBV12-5 and TRBJ2-6; maybe TRBD2 (5 bases). The V end lost 2 bases, the J end lost 3 bases, and 8 bases lay between the germline ends. Germline values: CDR1 LGHNT, CDR2 FRNRAP. The CDR3 is made up of 15 amino acids. The CDR3 bases are TGTGCTAGTGGTTTGCGGGGTGATGGGGCCAACGTCCTGACTTTC. It yields the protein CASGLRGDGANVLTF.

The DNA of the CDR3 is TGTGCCAGCAGCTCGACAGGGGGCAACTATGGCTACACCTTC. Translation: CASSSTGGNYGYTF. V and J are TRBV7-9 and TRBJ1-2; 10 bases are shared with TRBD1. The CDR3 is 14 amino acids. Trimming cost V 4 bases and J 2 bases; bases outside gene matches: 1. Germline assignment: CDR1 SEHNR and CDR2 FQNEAQ (reference sequence).

This clone was seen once. The chain is built from TRBV9 and TRBJ2-5; 7 positions agree with TRBD1. In germline, CDR1 is SGDLS, CDR2 YYNGEE. The CDR3 has 16 residues. V was clipped by 0 bases and J by 2 bases; unmatched bases: 7. The CDR3, as DNA: TGTGCCAGCAGCGTAGCTCCCAACAGGGGTCAAGAGACCCAGTACTTC. Encoded protein: CASSVAPNRGQETQYF.

The chain couples TRBV5-8 to TRBJ2-5, with D possibly TRBD1 on 6 matching bases. Germline V gene data show CDR1 as SGHTS and CDR2 as YDEGEE. CDR3 length equals 15 residues. V gave up 5 bases and J gave up 0 bases, with 14 bases separating them. CDR3 amino acids: CASSPTGSYQETQYF. The CDR3 DNA sequence: TGTGCCAGCAGTCCTACAGGGAGCTACCAAGAGACCCAGTACTTC.

The V and J genes are TRBV28 and TRBJ1-5, with 10 bases fitting TRBD1. In germline, CDR1 is MDHEN, CDR2 SYDVKM. CDR3 size: 15 residues. J lost 5 bases, V lost 5 bases, and 6 bases had no gene match. The CDR3 DNA reads TGTGCCAGCAGTATACGGACAGGGGGTGATCAGCCCCAGCATTTT. As protein: CASSIRTGGDQPQHF.

The chain employs TRBV30 and TRBJ2-3, with a tentative D call TRBD2 (6 bases). The V and J ends lost 2 bases and 2 bases respectively, with 11 bases between them. This CDR3 is built from 14 residues. Germline V CDR1 and CDR2: GTSNPN, SVGIG (reference sequence). The CDR3, as DNA: TGTGCCTGGAGTACGGGACTCTTCACAGATACGCAGTATTTT. Amino acid sequence: CAWSTGLFTDTQYF. The complete variable domain, with remaining parts taken from reference TRBV30 and TRBJ2-3, reads SQTIHQWPATLVQPVGSPLSLECTVEGTSNPNLYWYRQAAGRGLQLLFYSVGIGQISSEVPQNLSASRPQDRQFILSSKKLLLSDSGFYLCAWSTGLFTDTQYFGPGTRLTVL.

This chain links TRBV2 with TRBJ2-1, with 8 bases identical to TRBD2. The ends lost 4 bases at V and 0 bases at J; junction bases unmatched: 8. Germline V lookup: CDR1 SNHLY, CDR2 FYNNEI. The CDR3 loop spans 17 amino acids. The DNA for the CDR3 is TGTGCCAGCAGTGTTAGCAGGCTAGCGGGCTCCTACAATGAGCAGTTCTTC. Amino acid sequence: CASSVSRLAGSYNEQFF.

This rearrangement joins TRBV11-3 to TRBJ2-5; D possibly corresponds to TRBD2 (6 bases). CDR3 length: 15 residues. The germline V gene has CDR1 SGHNT and CDR2 YENEEA. Trimming shortened V by 6 bases and J by 5 bases, and 19 bases separated the two germline ends. The CDR3 bases are TGTGCCAGCAGGAAGGGTTCGGGAGAATGGGAGACCCAGTACTTC. This sequence encodes CASRKGSGEWETQYF.

The V call is TRBV5-1, the J call TRBJ1-4; D gene unclear. CDR1 is SGHRS, CDR2 YFSETQ, per germline. The CDR3 has 16 amino acids. The germline V and J ends were trimmed by 0 bases and 0 bases, with 9 bases remaining between them. The CDR3 nucleotides read TGCGCCAGCAGCTTGGGGGAGTATGCAACTAATGAAAAACTGTTTTTT. It encodes CASSLGEYATNEKLFF.

The chain is built from TRBV10-1 and TRBJ2-3, with 8 bases identical to TRBD2. Trimming at V came to 3 bases and at J to 3 bases, leaving 2 bases not matched to a gene. Per the germline V gene, CDR1 is WNHNN and CDR2 is SYGVQD (reference sequence). The CDR3 has 14 residues. CDR3: CASSDAGGTDTQYF. CDR3 bases: TGCGCCAGCAGTGATGCGGGAGGTACAGATACGCAGTATTTT.

This clone was seen a few times. The chain combines TRBV27 with TRBJ1-1; 8 nucleotides align to TRBD1. The junction had 11 bases not matched to a gene; V was cut back by 5 bases and J by 3 bases. The CDR3 runs to 16 residues. Per germline, CDR1 MNHEY and CDR2 SMNVEV (reference sequence). As DNA, the CDR3 is TGTGCCAGCAGTCCGGACAGGGTTTATATGGACACTGAAGCTTTCTTT. It translates to CASSPDRVYMDTEAFF.